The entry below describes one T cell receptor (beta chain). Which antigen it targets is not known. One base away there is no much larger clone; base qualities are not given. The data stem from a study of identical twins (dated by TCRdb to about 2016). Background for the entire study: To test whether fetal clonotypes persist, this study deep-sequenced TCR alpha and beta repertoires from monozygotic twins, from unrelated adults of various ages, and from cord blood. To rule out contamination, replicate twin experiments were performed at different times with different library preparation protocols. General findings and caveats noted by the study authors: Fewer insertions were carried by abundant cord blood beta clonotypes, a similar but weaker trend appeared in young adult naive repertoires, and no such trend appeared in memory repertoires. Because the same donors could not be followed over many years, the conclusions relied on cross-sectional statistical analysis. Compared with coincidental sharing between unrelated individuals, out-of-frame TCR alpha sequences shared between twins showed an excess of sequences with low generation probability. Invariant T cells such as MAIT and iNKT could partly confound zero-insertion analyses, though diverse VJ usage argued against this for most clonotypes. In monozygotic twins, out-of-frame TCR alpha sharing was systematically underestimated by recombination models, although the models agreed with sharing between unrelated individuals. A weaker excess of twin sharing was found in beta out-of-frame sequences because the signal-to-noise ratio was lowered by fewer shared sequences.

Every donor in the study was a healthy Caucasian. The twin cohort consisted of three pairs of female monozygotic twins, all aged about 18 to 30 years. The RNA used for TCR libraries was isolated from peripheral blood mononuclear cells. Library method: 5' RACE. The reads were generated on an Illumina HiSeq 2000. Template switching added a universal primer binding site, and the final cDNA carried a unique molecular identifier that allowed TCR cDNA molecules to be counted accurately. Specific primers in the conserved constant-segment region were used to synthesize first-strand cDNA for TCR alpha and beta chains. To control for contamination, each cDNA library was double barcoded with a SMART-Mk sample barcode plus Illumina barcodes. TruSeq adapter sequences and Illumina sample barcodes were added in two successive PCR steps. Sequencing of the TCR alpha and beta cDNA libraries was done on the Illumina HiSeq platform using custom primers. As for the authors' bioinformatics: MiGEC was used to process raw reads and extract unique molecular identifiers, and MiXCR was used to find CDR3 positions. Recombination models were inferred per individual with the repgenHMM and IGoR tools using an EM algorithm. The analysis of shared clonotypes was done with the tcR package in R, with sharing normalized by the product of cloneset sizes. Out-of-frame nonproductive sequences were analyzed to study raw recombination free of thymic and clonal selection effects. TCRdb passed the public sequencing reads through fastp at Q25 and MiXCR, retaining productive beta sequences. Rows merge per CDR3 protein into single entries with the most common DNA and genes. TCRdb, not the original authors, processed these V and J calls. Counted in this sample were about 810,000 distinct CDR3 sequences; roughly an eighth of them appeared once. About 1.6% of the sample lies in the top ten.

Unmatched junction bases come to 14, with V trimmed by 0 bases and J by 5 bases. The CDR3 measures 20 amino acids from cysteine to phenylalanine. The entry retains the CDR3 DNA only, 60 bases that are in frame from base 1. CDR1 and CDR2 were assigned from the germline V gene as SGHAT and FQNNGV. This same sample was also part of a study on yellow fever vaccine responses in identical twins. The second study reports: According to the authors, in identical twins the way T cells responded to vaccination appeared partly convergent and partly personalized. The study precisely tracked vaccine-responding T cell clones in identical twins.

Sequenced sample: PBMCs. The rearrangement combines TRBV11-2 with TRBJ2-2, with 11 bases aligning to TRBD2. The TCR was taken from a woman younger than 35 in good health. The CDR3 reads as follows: CASSLELRTSGSVVTGELFF. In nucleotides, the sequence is TGTGCCAGCAGCTTAGAATTGAGGACTAGCGGGTCGGTAGTGACCGGGGAGCTGTTTTTT.